These 5 T cell receptor beta chains came from one sample sequenced in a study of control samples from healthy donors and cancer patients (dated by TCRdb to the early 2020s). Library creation used the immunoSEQ multiplex PCR assay. What TCRdb holds here is the immuneACCESS table cut down to in-frame rearrangements. Part of the clones is not present; checked against another copy, under half of the missing clones reflect an unresolved V gene, and the others are unexplained. The sample table contains 63,000 or so clones; only one count was recorded for over 70% of them. The ten largest make up 25% to 35% of the sample. Sample: blood. The receptors here all came from a man aged 50 to 59 in good health.

CDR3 in amino acids: CASSVFLGAGANVLTF. The CDR3 nucleotides are TGTGCCAGCAGCGTATTTTTGGGAGCCGGGGCCAACGTCCTGACTTTC. This sequence joins TRBV9 and TRBJ2-6; weak D call: TRBD2 (5 bases). This CDR3 has 16 residues. Germline lookup yields CDR1 SGDLS and CDR2 YYNGEE. Trimming pared 1 base from V and 4 bases from J, leaving 12 bases between. Combining the CDR3 with reference TRBV9 and TRBJ2-6 gives the whole variable domain DSGVTQTPKHLITATGQRVTLRCSPRSGDLSVYWYQQSLDQGLQFLIQYYNGEERAKGNILERFSAQQFPDLHSELNLSSLELGDSALYFCASSVFLGAGANVLTFGAGSRLTVL.

This rearrangement joins TRBV19 to TRBJ1-5; D might be TRBD1 (6 bases). The germline V and J ends were trimmed by 6 bases and 1 base, with 13 bases remaining between them. The CDR3 is 15 amino acids. Germline V CDR1 and CDR2: LNHDA, SQIVND (reference sequence). As DNA, the CDR3 is TGTGCCAGTAGGAGTCAGGGGAAGAGCAATCAGCCCCAGCATTTT. As protein: CASRSQGKSNQPQHF.

This clone has more than one count but fewer than ten. This sequence joins TRBV6-5 and TRBJ2-7; 8 bases match TRBD2. Germline CDR1 reads MNHEY; CDR2 reads SVGAGI. The CDR3 has 15 amino acids. V trimming: 2 bases; J trimming: 2 bases; junction bases outside the gene matches: 5. This CDR3 reads CASSYGLALTYEQYF. CDR3 coding DNA: TGTGCCAGCAGTTACGGACTAGCCCTAACCTACGAGCAGTACTTC.

The V and J genes are TRBV6-5 and TRBJ1-2; 7 bases line up with TRBD1. The CDR3 loop spans 14 amino acids. The V gene end was trimmed by 6 bases and the J gene end by 2 bases; junction bases not matched to a gene: 6. Germline V gene sequence: CDR1 MNHEY, CDR2 SVGAGI. The DNA of the CDR3 is TGTGCCAGCAGGAGCGACAGGGTCAACTATGGCTACACCTTC. Amino acid sequence: CASRSDRVNYGYTF.

V is TRBV6-4 and J is TRBJ2-2; 11 bases are a match to TRBD2. Germline trimming cut 5 bases from V and 5 bases from J; bases unmatched to any gene: 13. The CDR3 runs 18 residues. CDR1 is MRHNA and CDR2 is SNTAGT in the germline V gene. Here the CDR3 DNA reads TGTGCCAGCAGTCCCTTAGCGGGGGGGCCTCTCAAAACCGGGGAGCTGTTTTTT. Its translation is CASSPLAGGPLKTGELFF.